This TCR beta chain was sequenced during a study of blood T cell repertoires in COVID-19. At the level of the study: Collection of acute and convalescent COVID-19 samples took place in the United States, Italy and Spain. PBMCs, B-cell-depleted T cells, or T cells were the source of the cDNA or gDNA that made up the material.

In the original processing: Using reference gene primer amplification, nucleated cell counts were estimated. TCRdb's table, derived via immunoSEQ multiplex PCR, lists solely in-frame clones and lacks some. The V and J calls and clone size come from that table; D and trimming were worked out from the DNA. The profile shows 95,000 or so clones, 70% to 80% of them singletons. This CDR3 has 19 amino acids. CDR1 and CDR2 from the germline V gene are SGHNT and YENEEA. V gave up 5 bases and J gave up 7 bases, with 29 bases separating them. The clonotype originates from a woman older than 75 with active or convalescent COVID-19. Sequences were obtained from peripheral blood. The chain recombines TRBV11-3 with TRBJ2-2; D possibly corresponds to TRBD2 (5 bases). CDR3 region: CASSLSPLVDRIRGGELFF. The CDR3 bases are TGTGCCAGCAGCCTTTCCCCCTTGGTCGACCGCATACGGGGCGGGGAGCTGTTTTTT.